These 18 T cell receptor beta chains were sequenced from one sample in a study of blood T cell repertoires in COVID-19 (dated by TCRdb to 2020 to 2022). Library prep was done by the immunoSEQ multiplex PCR assay. TCRdb took over this immuneACCESS table, retaining in-frame rearrangements with V and J assigned. Such tables are incomplete; in checked studies, under half of the missing clones stem from an unresolved V gene, and the remainder is unexplained. The sample table holds some 320,000 clones, of which about 88% were seen once. The top ten clonotypes cover 2% to 3% of the sample. The specimen sequenced was PBMCs or T cells enriched from blood (not recorded which). Source of these receptors: a man aged 55 to 70 who had recovered from COVID-19.

The chain carries TRBV30 and TRBJ1-6; no clear D. Germline-derived CDR1 and CDR2 are GTSNPN and SVGIG (reference sequence). CDR3 length: 12 residues. V gave up 2 bases and J gave up 6 bases, with 5 bases separating them. In DNA form, the CDR3 reads TGTGCCTGGAGTCTTCCTAATTCACCCCTCCACTTT. Translation: CAWSLPNSPLHF.

This chain connects TRBV18 to TRBJ1-5, with D perhaps matching TRBD1 (5 bases). Looked up from germline, CDR1 is KGHSH and CDR2 is LQKENI. Trimming shortened V by 3 bases and J by 4 bases, and 16 bases separated the two germline ends. This CDR3 is built from 16 residues. CDR3 residues: CASSPHRQPQNQPQHF. Written as DNA, the CDR3 is TGTGCCAGCTCACCCCACCGACAGCCGCAAAATCAGCCCCAGCATTTT.

The sample holds many counts of this clone. The chain carries TRBV7-8 and TRBJ2-1; TRBD2 matches 10 bases. V dropped 4 bases and J dropped 7; count of bases not matched to a gene: 7. The CDR3 has 15 residues. CDR1 is SGHVS, CDR2 FQNEAQ, per germline. The CDR3: CASSSQRGGRNEQFF. In DNA form, the CDR3 reads TGTGCCAGCAGCTCACAGCGGGGGGGCCGGAATGAGCAGTTCTTC.

The chain joins TRBV14 to TRBJ1-1; tentatively, D is TRBD1 (5 bases). This CDR3 comprises 18 residues. The germline gives CDR1 SGHDN, CDR2 FVKESK. V lost 5 bases to trimming and J lost 1 base, with 23 bases between them. CDR3 DNA: TGTGCCAGCAGCGGGCCGGAAATGGGGGGTTCTAAGAACACTGAAGCTTTCTTT. Its protein product is CASSGPEMGGSKNTEAFF.

The chain combines TRBV27 with TRBJ2-7; the D is unclear. The CDR3 loop spans 13 amino acids. Germline V lookup: CDR1 MNHEY, CDR2 SMNVEV (reference sequence). V shed 8 bases and J shed 5 bases, with 16 bases lying between them. The CDR3 nucleotides read TGTGCCAGCGCGGCAGAATATTTTGACGAGCAGTACTTC. It yields the protein CASAAEYFDEQYF.

V gene TRBV30 combines with J gene TRBJ2-7, with TRBD1 as a possible D gene (6 bases). The CDR3 runs 11 residues. The V gene lost 5 bases and the J gene lost 1 base, with 6 bases spanning the gap. Germline V CDR1 and CDR2: GTSNPN, SVGIG (reference sequence). CDR3 protein: CAWGQSYEQYF. The CDR3 DNA follows: TGTGCCTGGGGACAGTCCTACGAGCAGTACTTC.

In nucleotides, the CDR3 is TGCAGCGTGTCCAGGGGGGTCAATCAGCCCCAGCATTTT. Amino acids: CSVSRGVNQPQHF. This chain links TRBV29-1 with TRBJ1-5, with 7 bases lining up with TRBD1. Trimming took 6 bases from V and 3 from J; bases not matched to a gene: 5. The V gene's germline CDR1 is SQVTM and CDR2 ANQGSEA. This CDR3 is 13 amino acids long.

The gene calls are TRBV10-3 and TRBJ1-2; no clear D gene. This CDR3 region has 12 residues. The germline gives CDR1 ENHRY, CDR2 SYGVKD. V dropped 0 bases and J dropped 7 bases, with 6 bases sitting between them. CDR3 sequence: CAISESAPGYTF. Here the CDR3 DNA reads TGTGCCATCAGTGAGTCAGCACCTGGCTACACCTTC.

V gene TRBV5-4 combines with J gene TRBJ2-7; tentatively, D is TRBD2 (6 bases). Per the germline V gene, CDR1 is SGHNT and CDR2 is YYREEE (reference sequence). V dropped 10 bases and J dropped 6 bases, with 17 bases sitting between them. The CDR3 loop spans 12 amino acids. CDR3 sequence (DNA): TGTGCCGAGGGGACTCCTGTCTCCGAGCAGTACTTC. Protein sequence: CAEGTPVSEQYF. Variable domain in full (rest from reference TRBV5-4 and TRBJ2-7): ETGVTQSPTHLIKTRGQQVTLRCSSQSGHNTVSWYQQALGQGPQFIFQYYREEENGRGNFPPRFSGLQFPNYSSELNVNALELDDSALYLCAEGTPVSEQYFGPGTRLTVT.

The chain joins TRBV5-4 to TRBJ2-7; 10 positions agree with TRBD2. The CDR3 is made up of 18 amino acids. V dropped 2 bases and J dropped 2; count of bases not matched to a gene: 13. Germline assignment: CDR1 SGHNT and CDR2 YYREEE (reference sequence). The CDR3 coding sequence is TGTGCCAGCAGCTTAAACCCGTCTTCCGGGACTAGCGCCTACGAGCAGTACTTC. It yields the protein CASSLNPSSGTSAYEQYF.

For the CDR3, the DNA is TGTGCCAGCAGCACTGACCTAGGAACTGCCTATGGCTACACCTTC. It translates to CASSTDLGTAYGYTF. The chain combines TRBV5-8 with TRBJ1-2, with unresolved D. Per germline, CDR1 SGHTS and CDR2 YDEGEE. This CDR3 region has 15 residues. Trimming took off 4 bases at V and 4 bases at J, with 17 bases between the two ends.

V and J are TRBV6-2 or TRBV6-3 and TRBJ1-4; a possible D gene is TRBD1 (6 bases). The CDR3 loop spans 15 amino acids. Trimming removed 5 bases at V and 4 bases at J, with 14 bases between. CDR1 is MNHEY, CDR2 SVGEGT, per germline. The CDR3 DNA follows: TGTGCCAGCAGTGCTTACGGGACAAGTAATGAAAAACTGTTTTTT. Protein: CASSAYGTSNEKLFF.

This chain uses TRBV9 with TRBJ2-1, with 8 positions matching TRBD1. V shed 2 bases, J shed 2 bases, and the junction held 6 bases outside the gene matches. The CDR3 runs 16 residues. Germline CDR1 SGDLS, CDR2 YYNGEE. CDR3 loop: CASSVTGALAYNEQFF. The CDR3, as DNA: TGTGCCAGCAGCGTGACAGGGGCCCTGGCCTACAATGAGCAGTTCTTC.

The chain employs TRBV5-6 and TRBJ2-7; TRBD1 agrees at 9 bases. The CDR3 runs to 15 residues. After removal of 0 bases from V and 4 bases from J, the junction contained 5 bases not matched to a gene. Per germline, CDR1 SGHDT and CDR2 YYEEEE. The CDR3 sequence is CASSLGTGGAYEQYF. The CDR3, as DNA: TGTGCCAGCAGCTTGGGCACAGGGGGCGCGTACGAGCAGTACTTC.

The V and J genes are TRBV30 and TRBJ1-4, with unresolved D. Germline assignment: CDR1 GTSNPN and CDR2 SVGIG (reference sequence). Trimming removed 1 base from V and 7 bases from J, with 19 bases in between. CDR3 length: 16 amino acids. This CDR3 reads CAWSALYRSTSEKLFF. Written as DNA, the CDR3 is TGTGCCTGGAGTGCCCTTTACAGAAGTACTTCTGAAAAACTGTTTTTT.

The CDR3 DNA is TGTGCCAGCAGTGAAGGGGGGCCAGGTGGGGAATTCTATGGCTACACCTTC. Translated, it gives CASSEGGPGGEFYGYTF. The V call is TRBV6-1, the J call TRBJ1-2; TRBD1 might be the D (6 bases). Trimming removed 1 base at V and 4 bases at J, with 19 bases between. The length of the CDR3 is 17 residues. Per germline, CDR1 MNHNS and CDR2 SASEGT.

Details on this clone: Different DNA sequences within this sample yield the same CDR3. This chain joins TRBV5-1 and TRBJ1-1; D is unclear. The CDR3 has 15 amino acids. Germline CDR1 and CDR2: SGHRS and YFSETQ. Trimming cost V 0 bases and J 0 bases, with 9 bases left between them. The CDR3 reads CASSLAREVNTEAFF. CDR3 bases: TGCGCCAGCAGCTTGGCCCGAGAGGTGAACACTGAAGCTTTCTTT.

This chain links TRBV9 with TRBJ2-6, with D possibly TRBD1 on 6 matching bases. This CDR3 comprises 15 residues. Between the trimmed V and J ends, which lost 3 bases and 6 bases, there was a span of 13 bases. CDR1 and CDR2 (germline): SGDLS, YYNGEE. This CDR3 reads CASSAQGAEANVLTF. CDR3 coding DNA: TGTGCCAGCAGCGCACAGGGAGCGGAGGCCAACGTCCTGACTTTC.